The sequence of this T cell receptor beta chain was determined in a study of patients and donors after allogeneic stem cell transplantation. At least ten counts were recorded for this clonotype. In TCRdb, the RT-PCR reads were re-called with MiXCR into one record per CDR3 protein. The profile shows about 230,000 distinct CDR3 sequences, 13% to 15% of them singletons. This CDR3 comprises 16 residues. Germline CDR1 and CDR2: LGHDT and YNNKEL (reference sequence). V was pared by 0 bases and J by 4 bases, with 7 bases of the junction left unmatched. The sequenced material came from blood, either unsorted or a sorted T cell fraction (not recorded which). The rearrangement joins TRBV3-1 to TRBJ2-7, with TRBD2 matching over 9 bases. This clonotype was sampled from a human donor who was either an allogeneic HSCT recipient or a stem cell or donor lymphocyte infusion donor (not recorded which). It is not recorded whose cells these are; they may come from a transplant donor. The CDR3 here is CASSQDQLAGLYEQYF. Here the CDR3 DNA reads TGTGCCAGCAGCCAAGACCAACTAGCGGGCCTTTACGAGCAGTACTTC.